The table lists the clone carrying this T cell receptor (beta chain) with a count of one. From germline, CDR1 is SGHKS and CDR2 YYEKEE (reference sequence). CDR3 length: 16 residues. V was pared by 4 bases and J by 10 bases, with 21 bases between. The sample originates from a study of blood T cell repertoires in COVID-19. Overall study: Acute and convalescent COVID-19 samples came from the United States, Italy and Spain. PBMCs, B-cell-depleted T cells, or T cells were the source of the cDNA or gDNA that made up the material.

Per the authors' pipeline: Amplification of reference gene primers provided the estimated nucleated cell counts. Some clones are missing from TCRdb's copy, which holds only in-frame ones; the method was immunoSEQ multiplex PCR. D and trimming come from the DNA, and the V and J calls and clone size come from that table. The sample has approximately 260,000 clones, 82% seen once. The sequencing sample was made of peripheral blood. This receptor was identified in an older woman with active or convalescent COVID-19. The rearrangement links TRBV5-5 to TRBJ1-6; possible D gene TRBD1, 5 bases. The CDR3: CASSIIPGQGGSPLHF. The CDR3 nucleotides read TGTGCCAGCAGCATCATCCCTGGGCAGGGTGGCTCACCCCTCCACTTT.